Below, 25 T cell receptor beta chains from the same sample are listed, as sequenced in a study of graft-versus-host responses after intestinal transplantation. No antigen is known for these receptors. Using immunoSEQ multiplex PCR, the repertoire was profiled, and TCRdb retains in-frame clones only, with some absent. The table lists 35,000 to 50,000 clones, 90% to 95% of them singletons, with 0.2% to 0.25% in the top ten. The source was unstimulated CD8+ T cells sorted from spleen or lymph node cells, collected before transplant. These receptors originate from a human donor who was the organ donor for an intestinal transplant.

The gene calls are TRBV6-5 and TRBJ2-5; 7 bases map to TRBD2. This CDR3 contains 15 residues. Germline CDR1 MNHEY, CDR2 SVGAGI. With V trimmed by 0 bases and J by 0 bases, 1 base remained unmatched. The CDR3 reads CASSYSGGDQETQYF. The CDR3 DNA reads TGTGCCAGCAGTTACTCGGGGGGGGACCAAGAGACCCAGTACTTC.

This chain joins TRBV4-1 and TRBJ2-7; 14 bases line up with TRBD2. Per germline, CDR1 MGHRA and CDR2 YSYEKL. The CDR3 extends over 15 amino acids. The junction had 2 bases not matched to a gene; V was cut back by 3 bases and J by 4 bases. This CDR3 is CASSQGLAGEYEQYF. Written as DNA, the CDR3 is TGCGCCAGCAGCCAGGGACTAGCGGGGGAATACGAGCAGTACTTC.

The genes are TRBV4-3 and TRBJ2-2; tentative D call: TRBD2 (6 bases). Germline V gene lookup returns CDR1 LGHNA and CDR2 YSLEER. The ends were cut back, 0 bases at V and 13 bases at J, with 12 bases in the middle. CDR3 size: 13 residues. The CDR3 sequence is CASSQDQAGWLFF. In DNA form, the CDR3 reads TGCGCCAGCAGCCAAGATCAGGCGGGGTGGCTGTTTTTT.

The rearrangement links TRBV4-3 to TRBJ1-5; D unresolved. Trimming stripped 0 bases from V and 5 bases from J, with 5 bases between. The CDR3 totals 13 residues. Germline V lookup: CDR1 LGHNA, CDR2 YSLEER. This chain's CDR3 is CASSQDEDQPQHF. The CDR3 DNA is TGCGCCAGCAGCCAAGATGAAGATCAGCCCCAGCATTTT.

The V call is TRBV5-1, the J call TRBJ2-7, with 7 nucleotides matching TRBD1. CDR1 SGHRS and CDR2 YFSETQ come from the germline V gene. Trimming at V came to 2 bases and at J to 2 bases, leaving 4 bases not matched to a gene. This CDR3 contains 14 residues. CDR3 sequence reads: CASSFQGVTYEQYF. Here the CDR3 DNA reads TGCGCCAGCAGCTTCCAGGGGGTTACCTACGAGCAGTACTTC.

The chain couples TRBV11-3 to TRBJ2-5, with D maybe TRBD2 (5 bases). The germline CDR1 and CDR2 sequences are SGHNT and YENEEA. The CDR3 totals 14 residues. Trimming cost V 3 bases and J 2 bases, with 10 bases left between them. CDR3 residues: CASSFWELQETQYF. The CDR3 DNA is TGTGCCAGCAGCTTTTGGGAGCTACAAGAGACCCAGTACTTC.

This chain joins TRBV6-1 and TRBJ2-7; 8 bases map to TRBD1. Germline-derived CDR1 and CDR2 are MNHNS and SASEGT. The J segment lost 5 bases and the V segment lost 4 bases, leaving 4 bases of the junction unmatched. The length of the CDR3 is 13 residues. The CDR3 sequence is CASSAGQAHEQYF. CDR3 nucleotides: TGTGCCAGCAGTGCGGGACAGGCCCACGAGCAGTACTTC.

The chain employs TRBV6-5 and TRBJ1-2, with D tentatively TRBD1 (6 bases). The CDR3 consists of 15 residues. V was clipped by 5 bases and J by 4 bases, with 17 bases between them. Germline V gives CDR1 MNHEY, CDR2 SVGAGI. The CDR3 DNA reads as TGTGCCAGCAGTCAGACAGGATTTGGGGGCTATGGCTACACCTTC. This translates into CASSQTGFGGYGYTF.

This clone was seen only once. The rearrangement joins TRBV29-1 to TRBJ1-3; D is possibly TRBD1 (5 bases). The V end lost 4 bases, the J end lost 7 bases, and 11 bases lay between the germline ends. The CDR3 has 12 amino acids. CDR1 SQVTM and CDR2 ANQGSEA come from the germline V gene. The CDR3 nucleotides read TGCAGCGTTGGAGGGGAGGGGAACACCATATATTTT. It is translated as CSVGGEGNTIYF.

The V call is TRBV19, the J call TRBJ2-1, with D perhaps TRBD1 or TRBD2 (6 bases each). CDR1 and CDR2 from the germline V gene are LNHDA and SQIVND (reference sequence). The CDR3 is made up of 15 amino acids. V gave up 7 bases and J gave up 0 bases, with 13 bases separating them. The chain's CDR3 is CASTQGRSSYNEQFF. CDR3 DNA sequence: TGTGCCAGTACCCAGGGGAGGAGCTCCTACAATGAGCAGTTCTTC.

The chain uses TRBV28 and TRBJ1-1; D is ambiguous. The CDR3 contains 13 residues. Trimming removed 10 bases at V and 2 bases at J, with 14 bases between. The germline V gene has CDR1 MDHEN and CDR2 SYDVKM. In nucleotides, the CDR3 is TGTGCCACCTTAGGGCGTTCTAACACTGAAGCTTTCTTT. This codes for CATLGRSNTEAFF.

The chain has TRBV4-1 and TRBJ2-7; 11 bases fit TRBD1. The junction had 7 bases not matched to a gene; V was cut back by 4 bases and J by 5 bases. The germline CDR1 and CDR2 sequences are MGHRA and YSYEKL. The CDR3 has 15 amino acids. DNA for the CDR3: TGCGCCAGCAGCCCGCAAGGGACAGGGGGAAACGAGCAGTACTTC. This codes for CASSPQGTGGNEQYF.

The V gene is TRBV19, the J gene TRBJ2-5; 9 bases agree with TRBD1. V trimming: 0 bases; J trimming: 5 bases; junction bases outside the gene matches: 7. CDR1 is LNHDA and CDR2 is SQIVND in the germline V gene (reference sequence). The CDR3 loop spans 16 amino acids. The DNA of the CDR3 is TGTGCCAGTAGTATAGACCCCCCGGGGACAGGGGAGACCCAGTACTTC. Its translation: CASSIDPPGTGETQYF.

The chain carries TRBV4-3 and TRBJ1-1; 9 positions agree with TRBD1. CDR3 length equals 14 residues. Germline V CDR1 and CDR2: LGHNA, YSLEER. The ends lost 6 bases at V and 6 bases at J; junction bases unmatched: 8. CDR3 amino acids: CASRAGQGFPEAFF. CDR3 bases: TGCGCCAGCAGGGCGGGACAGGGATTCCCTGAAGCTTTCTTT.

This rearrangement joins TRBV7-9 to TRBJ2-3; 12 bases align to TRBD2. The germline gives CDR1 SEHNR, CDR2 FQNEAQ (reference sequence). This CDR3 is built from 16 residues. Trimming took 1 base from V and 1 from J; bases not matched to a gene: 0. The CDR3 DNA reads as TGTGCCAGCAGCTTAGGGACTAGCGGGGGCACAGATACGCAGTATTTT. Translating it yields CASSLGTSGGTDTQYF.

CDR3 DNA sequence: TGCGCCAGCAGCCAAGCCTTAGCCAGCTCTGGGGCCAACGTCCTGACTTTC. Its translation: CASSQALASSGANVLTF. The rearrangement joins TRBV4-3 to TRBJ2-6, with D uncertain. Germline CDR1 reads LGHNA; CDR2 reads YSLEER. This CDR3 spans 17 amino acids. Trimming removed 1 base from V and 0 bases from J, with 10 bases in between.

Worth noting for this clone: Within the sample, other DNA sequences also encode this same CDR3. The chain joins TRBV29-1 to TRBJ1-4; a possible D gene is TRBD1 (5 bases). Germline V gives CDR1 SQVTM, CDR2 ANQGSEA. The CDR3 runs to 14 residues. V lost 4 bases to trimming and J lost 3 bases, with 12 bases between them. CDR3 DNA: TGCAGCGTTGTTGGGCAGGGTGCTAATGAAAAACTGTTTTTT. Translation: CSVVGQGANEKLFF.

The rearrangement uses TRBV27 and TRBJ2-2; 8 bases line up with TRBD1. In germline, CDR1 is MNHEY, CDR2 SMNVEV (reference sequence). V shed 5 bases and J 5 bases; nucleotides not matched to a gene: 13. The CDR3 runs to 17 residues. The chain's CDR3 is CASSPVQGALGTGELFF. CDR3 DNA sequence: TGTGCCAGCAGTCCCGTTCAGGGGGCGCTAGGGACCGGGGAGCTGTTTTTT.

The genes are TRBV9 and TRBJ2-1, with no clear D. The CDR3 has 13 amino acids. V lost 6 bases and J 0 bases, leaving 7 bases between the germline ends. The germline V gene has CDR1 SGDLS and CDR2 YYNGEE. The CDR3 nucleotides are TGTGCCAGCACAGGTAGCTCCTACAATGAGCAGTTCTTC. Translation gives CASTGSSYNEQFF.

The chain carries TRBV6-1 and TRBJ1-2; D gene ambiguous. Trimming left V 1 base short and J 1 base short, with 10 bases between. In germline, CDR1 is MNHNS, CDR2 SASEGT. This CDR3 is built from 15 residues. The CDR3 sequence: CASSEVGSLNYGYTF. The CDR3 DNA follows: TGTGCCAGCAGTGAAGTTGGCAGCCTTAACTATGGCTACACCTTC.

CDR3 amino acids: CASSFGQPSTDTQYF. CDR3 sequence (DNA): TGTGCCAGCAGTTTCGGACAGCCTAGCACAGATACGCAGTATTTT. The rearrangement links TRBV28 to TRBJ2-3, with a possible D match to TRBD1 (6 bases). There are 15 residues in the CDR3. The germline CDR1 and CDR2 sequences are MDHEN and SYDVKM. The V gene lost 3 bases and the J gene lost 0 bases, with 10 bases spanning the gap.

The chain employs TRBV30 and TRBJ1-1, with D tentatively TRBD1 (6 bases). There are 14 residues in the CDR3. The ends were cut back, 3 bases at V and 5 bases at J, with 16 bases in the middle. CDR1 is GTSNPN, CDR2 SVGIG, per germline (reference sequence). CDR3 residues: CAWRTPRGGTEAFF. Here the CDR3 DNA reads TGTGCCTGGAGGACCCCCAGGGGAGGGACTGAAGCTTTCTTT.

The rearrangement links TRBV10-3 to TRBJ2-3; 8 bases line up with TRBD2. The CDR3 contains 15 residues. Germline V gives CDR1 ENHRY, CDR2 SYGVKD. The trim removed 5 bases at V and 2 bases at J, leaving 6 bases unmatched. CDR3 sequence: CAISKRGWFTDTQYF. The CDR3 nucleotides read TGTGCCATCAGTAAGCGGGGGTGGTTCACAGATACGCAGTATTTT.

V is TRBV15 and J is TRBJ2-1; D not certain. The V end was cut by 2 bases, the J end by 3 bases, with 11 bases between. The length of the CDR3 is 15 residues. The germline V gene has CDR1 LNHNV and CDR2 YYDKDF (reference sequence). The CDR3 DNA sequence: TGTGCCACCAGCAGAAACACAGAAATCTACAATGAGCAGTTCTTC. Encoded protein: CATSRNTEIYNEQFF.

This chain joins TRBV30 and TRBJ1-1; 8 positions match TRBD1. The CDR3 has 15 residues. Germline CDR1 GTSNPN, CDR2 SVGIG (reference sequence). After removal of 7 bases from V and 1 base from J, the junction contained 11 bases not matched to a gene. The chain's CDR3 is CALNTRDRTNTEAFF. CDR3 nucleotide sequence: TGTGCCTTAAATACCCGGGACAGGACGAACACTGAAGCTTTCTTT.